Described below is a single TCR beta chain sequence and its context. The antigen remains unidentified. The data belong to a study of post-analysis software for immune sequencing data. The study, taken as a whole, reports: Four to six TRBV segments were significantly more frequent in patients than in controls. TRBV5-6, TRBV5-1 and TRBV20-1 were among these segments.

The library was made from cDNA and included unique molecular identifiers. TCRdb reanalysed the PCR reads using MiXCR and keeps one entry per CDR3 protein. The sample holds hundreds of thousands of distinct CDR3 sequences, more than 50% seen once. The ends were cut back, 6 bases at V and 6 bases at J, with 20 bases in the middle. From germline, CDR1 is SQVTM and CDR2 ANQGSEA. The CDR3 loop spans 14 amino acids. This clonotype originated in a girl aged 2-10 years with multiple sclerosis. The sequencing sample was made of blood. The gene calls are TRBV29-1 and TRBJ1-2, with D tentatively TRBD1 (5 bases). The CDR3 sequence is CSVGSREGLNGYTF. The CDR3 DNA sequence: TGCAGCGTGGGAAGCCGCGAGGGGCTCAATGGCTACACCTTC.